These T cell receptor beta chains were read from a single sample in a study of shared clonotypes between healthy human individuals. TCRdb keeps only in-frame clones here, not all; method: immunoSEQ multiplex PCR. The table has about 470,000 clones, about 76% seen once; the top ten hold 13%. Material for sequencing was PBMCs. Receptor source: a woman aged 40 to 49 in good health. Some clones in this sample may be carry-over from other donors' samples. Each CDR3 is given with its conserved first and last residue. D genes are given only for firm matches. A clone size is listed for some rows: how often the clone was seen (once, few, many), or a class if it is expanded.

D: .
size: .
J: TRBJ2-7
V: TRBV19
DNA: TGTGCCAGTAGTATCCAGATTGGCCCCTTCGAGCAGTACTTC
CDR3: CASSIQIGPFEQYF

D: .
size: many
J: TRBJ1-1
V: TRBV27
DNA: TGTGCCAGCAGTTTATTCGGGGCCCAGGTAGGCACTGAAGCTTTCTTT
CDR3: CASSLFGAQVGTEAFF

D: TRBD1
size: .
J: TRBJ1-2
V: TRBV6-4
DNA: TGTGCCAGCAGTGACAGGGGGCGCGTCTATGGCTACACCTTC
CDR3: CASSDRGRVYGYTF

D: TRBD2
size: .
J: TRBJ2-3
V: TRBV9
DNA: TGTGCCAGCAGCCCGAGGAGGAGCGGGAGGGGCACAGATACGCAGTATTTT
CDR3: CASSPRRSGRGTDTQYF

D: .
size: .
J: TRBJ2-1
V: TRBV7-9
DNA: TGTGCCAGCAGGTTCCAGGAATACAATGAGCAGTTCTTC
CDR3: CASRFQEYNEQFF

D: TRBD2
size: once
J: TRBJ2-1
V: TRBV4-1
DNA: TGCGCCAGCAGCCGGGATTTAGCGGGAGGGTCCTACAATGAGCAGTTCTTC
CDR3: CASSRDLAGGSYNEQFF

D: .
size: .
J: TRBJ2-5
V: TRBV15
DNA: TGTGCCACCAGCAGAGACGGAGCGGAAGAGACCCAGTACTTC
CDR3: CATSRDGAEETQYF

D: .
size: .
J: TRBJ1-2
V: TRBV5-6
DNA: TGTGCCAGCAGCTTAAGGGCGGGCTATGGCTACACCTTC
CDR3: CASSLRAGYGYTF

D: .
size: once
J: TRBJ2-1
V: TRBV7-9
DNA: TGTGCCAGCAGCTTCGAGTACAATGAGCAGTTCTTC
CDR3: CASSFEYNEQFF

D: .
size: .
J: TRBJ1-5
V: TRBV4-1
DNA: TGCGCCAGCAGCCTAATGGGGGATCGTCAGCCCCAGCATTTT
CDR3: CASSLMGDRQPQHF

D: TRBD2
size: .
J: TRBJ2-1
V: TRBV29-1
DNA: TGCAGCGTTGAAGATCTTAGTTCACTAGCGGGAGGAGATTCCTACAATGAGCAGTTCTTC
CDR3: CSVEDLSSLAGGDSYNEQFF

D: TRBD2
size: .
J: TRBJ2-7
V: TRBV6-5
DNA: TGTGCCAGCGGCGAGACCGGGACTAGCTCCGAGCAGTACTTC
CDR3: CASGETGTSSEQYF

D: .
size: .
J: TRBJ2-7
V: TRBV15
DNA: TGTGCCACCAGCAGAGACCCGGGACCCACCTACGAGCAGTACTTC
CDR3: CATSRDPGPTYEQYF

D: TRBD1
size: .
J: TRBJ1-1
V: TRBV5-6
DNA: TGTGCCAGCAGCTTAGGACAGGTGAACACTGAAGCTTTCTTT
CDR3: CASSLGQVNTEAFF

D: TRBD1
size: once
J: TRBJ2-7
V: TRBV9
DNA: TGTGCCAGCAGCGTAGGGGGACAGGGGCCCTACGAGCAGTACTTC
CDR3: CASSVGGQGPYEQYF

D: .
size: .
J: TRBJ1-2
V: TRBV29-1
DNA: TGCAGCGTTGAAGATCGGGTTCTGGGGGGTTTAGACTACACCTTC
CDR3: CSVEDRVLGGLDYTF

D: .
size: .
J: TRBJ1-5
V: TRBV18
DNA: TGTGCCAGCTCACCGGGACGGGGCAATCAGCCCCAGCATTTT
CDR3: CASSPGRGNQPQHF

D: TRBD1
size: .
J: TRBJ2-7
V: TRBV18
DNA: TGTGCCAGCTCACCCTCCCTGACAGGGTATGAGCAGTACTTC
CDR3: CASSPSLTGYEQYF

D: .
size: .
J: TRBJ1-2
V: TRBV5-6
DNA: TGTGCCAGCAGCTTGGGACGAGGGGGGCCGAACTATGGCTACACCTTC
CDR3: CASSLGRGGPNYGYTF

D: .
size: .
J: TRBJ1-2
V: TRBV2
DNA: TGTGCCAGCAGTGGGCCCCGGTTATATGGCTACACCTTC
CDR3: CASSGPRLYGYTF

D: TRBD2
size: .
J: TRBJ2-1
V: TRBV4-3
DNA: TGCGCCAGCAGCCAAGGTAGTGCGGGAGACAATGAGCAGTTCTTC
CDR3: CASSQGSAGDNEQFF

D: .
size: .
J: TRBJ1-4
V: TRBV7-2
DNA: TGTGCCAGCAGCTTAGATGCGACAGGATACGAAAAACTGTTTTTT
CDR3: CASSLDATGYEKLFF

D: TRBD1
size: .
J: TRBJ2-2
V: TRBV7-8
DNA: TGTGCCAGCAGCCTTCGAGGACAGGGCGACACCGGGGAGCTGTTTTTT
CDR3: CASSLRGQGDTGELFF

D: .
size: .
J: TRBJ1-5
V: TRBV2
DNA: TGTGCCAGCAGTGGTGGGGGGGAAGGTCAGCCCCAGCATTTT
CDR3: CASSGGGEGQPQHF

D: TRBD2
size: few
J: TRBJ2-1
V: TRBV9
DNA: TGTGCCAGCAGCGTAGGGGATAGAGGGACTATCTCCTACAATGAGCAGTTCTTC
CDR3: CASSVGDRGTISYNEQFF

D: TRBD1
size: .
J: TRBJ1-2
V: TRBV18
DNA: TGTGCCAGCTCTCCTAAACCCCCTCGGGACAGTCCCTATGGCTACACCTTC
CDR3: CASSPKPPRDSPYGYTF

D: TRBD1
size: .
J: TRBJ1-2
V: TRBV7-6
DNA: TGTGCCAGCAGCTTATCGCCGGGACAGGGTTCTGGCTACACCTTC
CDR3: CASSLSPGQGSGYTF